This T cell receptor beta chain was recovered during a study of OX40 agonist ivuxolimab in advanced cancers. A remark on this clone: Its specificity is unknown.

The V end lost 7 bases, the J end lost 1 base, and 15 bases lay between the germline ends. Germline CDR1 reads SGDLS; CDR2 reads YYNGEE. CDR3 size: 14 residues. Profiled with immunoSEQ multiplex PCR; TCRdb holds only in-frame clones, not every one. Among tens of thousands of clones listed, over 90% were seen once. General study points: Among T cells, CD8+ cells averaged more expanded clones than CD4+ cells.

Patients had blood sampled at baseline and again on cycle 4 day 1 and cycle 7 day 1. The starting material was CD4+ or CD8+ T cells sorted from blood, obtained in a trial of the OX40 agonist ivuxolimab. The receptor comes from an adult with an advanced solid tumor such as melanoma, head and neck, liver or kidney cancer. The J gene is TRBJ2-7, the V gene TRBV9, with a weak D call TRBD1 (7 bases). CDR3 DNA sequence: TGTGCCAGCGGAGGGGGCGGATTTTCCTACGAGCAGTACTTC. This gives the protein CASGGGGFSYEQYF.